A single T cell receptor (beta chain) is shown here with its context. As originally analysed: Amplification of reference gene primers provided the estimated nucleated cell counts. Profiled with immunoSEQ multiplex PCR; TCRdb holds only in-frame clones, not every one. V and J calls and clone size are those listed in that table; D and trimming were worked out from the DNA. The repertoire holds around 67,000 clones, with around 82% as singletons. The data are from a study of blood T cell repertoires in COVID-19. Trimming took off 1 base at V and 0 bases at J, with 10 bases between the two ends. Germline CDR1 and CDR2: GTSNPN and SVGIG (reference sequence). This CDR3 spans 16 amino acids.

This sequence joins TRBV30 and TRBJ1-6, with D uncertain. The receptor was derived from a man older than 75 with active COVID-19. Sequences were obtained from peripheral blood. DNA of the CDR3: TGTGCCTGGAGTGATAAATCGAGCTCCTATAATTCACCCCTCCACTTT. Translated: CAWSDKSSSYNSPLHF.